This T cell receptor (beta chain) was obtained from a study of technical replicates of blood from several donors. The assay was immunoSEQ multiplex PCR, and TCRdb's table has in-frame clones only and misses some. In the table there are under 80,000 clones, around 90% of which are singletons. The specimen sequenced was T cells isolated from PBMCs. The sequence was collected from a human donor in good health. Some clones in this sample may be carry-over from other donors' samples.

CDR3: CASSIGTSGMETQYF. The CDR3 DNA sequence: TGTGCCAGTAGTATCGGGACTAGCGGGATGGAGACCCAGTACTTC. The chain is built from TRBV19 and TRBJ2-5; 13 bases map to TRBD2. V gave up 3 bases and J gave up 5 bases; unmatched junction bases: 3. Looked up from germline, CDR1 is LNHDA and CDR2 is SQIVND (reference sequence). The CDR3 covers 15 residues.